Shown below are 22 T cell receptor beta chains from a single sample sequenced in a study of shared clonotypes between healthy human individuals. Clones were read by immunoSEQ multiplex PCR, and TCRdb kept only the in-frame ones, dropping some. The sample carries 2 million to 3 million clones, approximately 94% recorded once. Input material: naive CD4+ T cells from PBMCs. Indicated subset: CD45RA+ positively selected. The origin of the receptors is a young man in good health. Some clones in this sample may be carry-over from other donors' samples.

The chain uses TRBV2 and TRBJ2-7; D might be TRBD2 (6 bases). The CDR3 runs 15 residues. Germline loops: CDR1 SNHLY, CDR2 FYNNEI. V lost 3 bases, J lost 2 bases, and 14 bases lay in between. The DNA of the CDR3 is TGTGCCAGCAGTGACGGGGGAGCGGTCCCCTACGAGCAGTACTTC. As protein: CASSDGGAVPYEQYF.

The rearrangement joins TRBV5-6 to TRBJ1-1; D uncertain. The germline gives CDR1 SGHDT, CDR2 YYEEEE. V dropped 4 bases and J dropped 3 bases, with 7 bases sitting between them. The CDR3 totals 12 residues. The CDR3: CASSGEYTEAFF. The DNA for the CDR3 is TGTGCCAGCAGCGGGGAATACACTGAAGCTTTCTTT.

This clone was detected only once. CDR3 coding DNA: TGTGCCAGCAGCAAAGGGGTTGAGTTTTTGAACACTGAAGCTTTCTTT. Amino acid sequence: CASSKGVEFLNTEAFF. The V gene is TRBV21-1, the J gene TRBJ1-1. TRBV21-1 is flagged as a pseudogene. CDR3 length: 16 amino acids.

Turning to this clone: Other DNA sequences from this sample encode an identical CDR3 as well. The chain couples TRBV7-2 to TRBJ2-5; unclear D gene. The germline V gene has CDR1 SGHTA and CDR2 FQGNSA. The CDR3 runs to 13 residues. Trimming cost V 1 base and J 3 bases, with 6 bases left between them. The CDR3 DNA reads as TGTGCCAGCAGCTTAGTGGGTGAAGAGACCCAGTACTTC. Translated: CASSLVGEETQYF.

About this clone itself: At one end the junction does not follow the germline gene, possibly because of a read error. J is TRBJ2-4 and V is TRBV19; 8 bases are shared with TRBD2. Germline CDR1 is LNHDA and CDR2 is SQIVND (reference sequence). The CDR3 sequence is 12 residues long. The CDR3 protein is CASSTRGGPVVF. Here the CDR3 DNA reads TGTGCCAGTAGTACCCGGGGGGGACCGGTTGTCTTC.

On this clone itself: Other DNA sequences within the sample encode an identical CDR3. The rearrangement links TRBV9 to TRBJ1-1; D is unclear. The CDR3 spans 14 residues. Trimming cost V 0 bases and J 1 base, with 7 bases left between them. The germline V gene has CDR1 SGDLS and CDR2 YYNGEE. CDR3 protein: CASSVDPRNTEAFF. As DNA, the CDR3 is TGTGCCAGCAGCGTAGATCCGAGGAACACTGAAGCTTTCTTT.

The chain is built from TRBV28 and TRBJ2-5; 13 positions agree with TRBD2. The ends lost 10 bases at V and 3 bases at J; junction bases unmatched: 5. The CDR3 loop spans 14 amino acids. The V gene's germline CDR1 is MDHEN and CDR2 SYDVKM. CDR3: CATHTSGREETQYF. CDR3 sequence (DNA): TGTGCCACCCACACTAGCGGGAGGGAAGAGACCCAGTACTTC.

This sequence joins TRBV9 and TRBJ1-1; no firm D call. V gave up 4 bases and J gave up 3 bases, with 13 bases separating them. Germline CDR1 reads SGDLS; CDR2 reads YYNGEE. This CDR3 spans 14 amino acids. CDR3 in DNA: TGTGCCAGCAGCATTGCCGGCGGCCACACTGAAGCTTTCTTT. Amino acid sequence: CASSIAGGHTEAFF.

For this clone: Other DNA sequences of this sample code for an identical CDR3. This chain uses TRBV29-1 with TRBJ2-7; 7 bases map to TRBD1. With 4 bases clipped from V and 3 bases from J, the junction kept 3 bases outside the gene matches. The germline CDR1 and CDR2 sequences are SQVTM and ANQGSEA. This CDR3 is 12 amino acids long. Here the CDR3 DNA reads TGCAGCGTTGGGCAGGGGGTCTACGAGCAGTACTTC. This gives the protein CSVGQGVYEQYF.

The J gene is TRBJ1-1, the V gene TRBV9, with D maybe TRBD1 (5 bases). Deletions cut 4 bases from V and 10 bases from J, with 17 bases between. The CDR3 is 13 amino acids. The germline V gene encodes CDR1 SGDLS and CDR2 YYNGEE. CDR3 nucleotide sequence: TGTGCCAGCAGCCCCGGCTGGGGGGGGTCAGCTTTCTTT. Residues: CASSPGWGGSAFF.

This chain links TRBV10-2 with TRBJ2-7, with 9 bases lining up with TRBD1. The CDR3 is 14 amino acids. The V segment lost 6 bases and the J segment 2 bases; nucleotides outside the gene matches: 5. The germline gives CDR1 WSHSY, CDR2 SAAADI. Written as DNA, the CDR3 is TGCGCCAGCAGATCCGGGACAGGGACCTACGAGCAGTACTTC. This gives the protein CASRSGTGTYEQYF.

V and J are TRBV5-1 and TRBJ2-7; D possibly corresponds to TRBD2 (6 bases). The V and J ends lost 4 bases and 2 bases respectively, with 13 bases between them. This CDR3 spans 14 amino acids. Per germline, CDR1 SGHRS and CDR2 YFSETQ. CDR3 coding DNA: TGCGCCAGCAGCCCATCGGGAGTCCCCTACGAGCAGTACTTC. This translates into CASSPSGVPYEQYF.

In this sample, this clone turned up a few times. The same CDR3 is also encoded by other DNA sequences in this sample. The V call is TRBV5-1, the J call TRBJ2-2; no clear D. Germline loops: CDR1 SGHRS, CDR2 YFSETQ. The CDR3 covers 14 residues. V was cut by 0 bases and J by 4 bases, with 7 bases left in between. The CDR3 protein is CASSLGASTGELFF. The CDR3 DNA sequence: TGCGCCAGCAGCTTGGGTGCGAGCACCGGGGAGCTGTTTTTT.

The V gene is TRBV28, the J gene TRBJ2-1; 8 bases map to TRBD2. The ends lost 6 bases at V and 4 bases at J; junction bases unmatched: 14. From germline, CDR1 is MDHEN and CDR2 SYDVKM. This CDR3 region has 17 residues. CDR3 nucleotide sequence: TGTGCCAGCAGGCCTAGGGGACTAGTCACGCCTTACAATGAGCAGTTCTTC. Translated, it gives CASRPRGLVTPYNEQFF. Full variable domain (outside the CDR3, taken from reference TRBV28 and TRBJ2-1): DVKVTQSSRYLVKRTGEKVFLECVQDMDHENMFWYRQDPGLGLRLIYFSYDVKMKEKGDIPEGYSVSREKKERFSLILESASTNQTSMYLCASRPRGLVTPYNEQFFGPGTRLTVL.

The CDR3 protein is CASSLALATGPASPEQFF. The CDR3 region has the DNA TGCGCCAGCAGCTTGGCCCTAGCAACAGGGCCCGCATCCCCAGAGCAGTTCTTC. The chain is built from TRBV5-1 and TRBJ2-1; perhaps TRBD1 as D (6 bases). V lost 0 bases, J lost 10 bases, and 26 bases lay in between. This CDR3 is built from 18 residues. From germline, CDR1 is SGHRS and CDR2 YFSETQ.

The CDR3 coding sequence is TGTGCCAGCAGACCTAAGGGACTACGCAGCACAGATACGCAGTATTTT. It specifies CASRPKGLRSTDTQYF. The V gene is TRBV27, the J gene TRBJ2-3, with 7 bases fitting TRBD2. With V trimmed by 6 bases and J by 0 bases, 9 bases remained unmatched. The CDR3 is made up of 16 amino acids. The germline CDR1 and CDR2 sequences are MNHEY and SMNVEV (reference sequence).

The gene calls are TRBV5-6 and TRBJ1-5; TRBD1 agrees at 7 bases. CDR3 length: 14 residues. From germline, CDR1 is SGHDT and CDR2 YYEEEE. The J segment lost 4 bases and the V segment lost 3 bases, leaving 4 bases of the junction unmatched. This CDR3 is CASSSQGTNQPQHF. DNA for the CDR3: TGTGCCAGCAGCTCACAGGGGACGAATCAGCCCCAGCATTTT.

The chain uses TRBV30 and TRBJ1-5, with a tentative D call TRBD1 (5 bases). Germline V CDR1 and CDR2: GTSNPN, SVGIG (reference sequence). The CDR3 spans 13 residues. The germline V and J ends were trimmed by 2 bases and 5 bases, with 10 bases remaining between them. The chain's CDR3 is CAWSSGPDQPQHF. Here the CDR3 DNA reads TGTGCCTGGAGTTCGGGGCCGGATCAGCCCCAGCATTTT. Full variable domain (outside the CDR3, taken from reference TRBV30 and TRBJ1-5): SQTIHQWPATLVQPVGSPLSLECTVEGTSNPNLYWYRQAAGRGLQLLFYSVGIGQISSEVPQNLSASRPQDRQFILSSKKLLLSDSGFYLCAWSSGPDQPQHFGDGTRLSIL.

The chain joins TRBV5-4 to TRBJ2-2; D is unclear. The CDR3 extends over 16 amino acids. Between the trimmed V and J ends, which lost 1 base and 0 bases, there was a span of 10 bases. Per the germline V gene, CDR1 is SGHNT and CDR2 is YYREEE (reference sequence). CDR3 DNA: TGTGCCAGCAGCTTGATCTCGACACCGAACACCGGGGAGCTGTTTTTT. Translated, it gives CASSLISTPNTGELFF.

The chain's CDR3 is CASSLTVSSYNEQFF. The CDR3 nucleotides are TGTGCCAGCAGTTTAACAGTGAGCTCCTACAATGAGCAGTTCTTC. The chain uses TRBV27 and TRBJ2-1, with D unresolved. The CDR3 has 15 residues. V was clipped by 2 bases and J by 0 bases, with 8 bases between them. Germline V gene data show CDR1 as MNHEY and CDR2 as SMNVEV (reference sequence).

This clone came up once. The rearrangement links TRBV2 to TRBJ2-7; 8 bases align to TRBD2. Looked up from germline, CDR1 is SNHLY and CDR2 is FYNNEI. After removal of 4 bases from V and 2 bases from J, the junction contained 7 bases not matched to a gene. The CDR3 length is 15 residues. As DNA, the CDR3 is TGTGCCAGCAGTGGACCCGGGACTAGTCCCTACGAGCAGTACTTC. It translates to CASSGPGTSPYEQYF.

The V gene is TRBV7-2, the J gene TRBJ2-7; 12 bases map to TRBD1. The germline V gene encodes CDR1 SGHTA and CDR2 FQGNSA. V lost 6 bases, J lost 3 bases, and 6 bases stayed unmatched. The CDR3 sequence is 15 residues long. For the CDR3, the DNA is TGTGCCAGCAGGCCCGGGACAGGGGGCTTCTACGAGCAGTACTTC. This encodes CASRPGTGGFYEQYF. The full variable domain, its missing parts supplied by reference TRBV7-2 and TRBJ2-7, is GAGVSQSPSNKVTEKGKDVELRCDPISGHTALYWYRQSLGQGLEFLIYFQGNSAPDKSGLPSDRFSAERTGGSVSTLTIQRTQQEDSAVYLCASRPGTGGFYEQYFGPGTRLTVT.